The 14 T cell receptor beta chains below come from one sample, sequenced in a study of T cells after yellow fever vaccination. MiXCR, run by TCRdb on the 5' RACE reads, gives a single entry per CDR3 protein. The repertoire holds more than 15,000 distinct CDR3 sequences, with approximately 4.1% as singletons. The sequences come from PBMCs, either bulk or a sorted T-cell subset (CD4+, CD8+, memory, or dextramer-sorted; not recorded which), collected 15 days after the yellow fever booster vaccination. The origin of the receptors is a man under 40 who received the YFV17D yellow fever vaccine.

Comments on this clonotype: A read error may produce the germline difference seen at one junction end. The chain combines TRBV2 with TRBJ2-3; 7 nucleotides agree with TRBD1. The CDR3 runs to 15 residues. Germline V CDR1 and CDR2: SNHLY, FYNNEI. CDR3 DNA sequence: TGTACCAGCTGTTTAGGGGGACAGTCCGTGAATACGCAGTATTTT. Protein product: CTSCLGGQSVNTQYF.

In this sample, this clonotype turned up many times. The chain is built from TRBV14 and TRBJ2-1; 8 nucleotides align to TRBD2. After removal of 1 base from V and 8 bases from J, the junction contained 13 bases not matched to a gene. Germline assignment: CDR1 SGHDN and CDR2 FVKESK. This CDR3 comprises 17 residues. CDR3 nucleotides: TGTGCCAGCAGCCAAGTTTTGGTAGCGGGGCGTAAGGATGAGCAGTTCTTC. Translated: CASSQVLVAGRKDEQFF.

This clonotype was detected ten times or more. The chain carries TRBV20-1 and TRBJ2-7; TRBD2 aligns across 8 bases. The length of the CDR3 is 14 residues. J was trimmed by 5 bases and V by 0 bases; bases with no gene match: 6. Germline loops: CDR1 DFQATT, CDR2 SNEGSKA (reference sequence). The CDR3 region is CSARDLAGYHEQYF. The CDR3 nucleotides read TGCAGTGCTAGAGACCTAGCGGGTTACCACGAGCAGTACTTC.

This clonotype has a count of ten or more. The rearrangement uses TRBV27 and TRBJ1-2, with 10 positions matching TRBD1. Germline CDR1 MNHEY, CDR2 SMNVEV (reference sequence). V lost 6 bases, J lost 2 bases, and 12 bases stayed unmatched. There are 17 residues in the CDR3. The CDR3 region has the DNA TGTGCCAGCAGGCTTTCAGGGACAGGGGAAACAAACTATGGCTACACCTTC. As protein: CASRLSGTGETNYGYTF.

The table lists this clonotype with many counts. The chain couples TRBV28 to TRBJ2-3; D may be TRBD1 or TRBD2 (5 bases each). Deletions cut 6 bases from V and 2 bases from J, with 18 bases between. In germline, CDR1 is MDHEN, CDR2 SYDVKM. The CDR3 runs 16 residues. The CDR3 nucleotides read TGTGCCAGCAGGACAGTCGCTGGGGGTTACACAGATACGCAGTATTTT. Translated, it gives CASRTVAGGYTDTQYF.

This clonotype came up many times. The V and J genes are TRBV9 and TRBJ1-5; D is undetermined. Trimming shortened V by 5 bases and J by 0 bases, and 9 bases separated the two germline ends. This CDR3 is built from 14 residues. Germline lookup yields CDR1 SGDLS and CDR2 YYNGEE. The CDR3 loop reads CASRGSYSNQPQHF. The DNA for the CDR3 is TGTGCCAGCAGAGGCAGCTATAGCAATCAGCCCCAGCATTTT.

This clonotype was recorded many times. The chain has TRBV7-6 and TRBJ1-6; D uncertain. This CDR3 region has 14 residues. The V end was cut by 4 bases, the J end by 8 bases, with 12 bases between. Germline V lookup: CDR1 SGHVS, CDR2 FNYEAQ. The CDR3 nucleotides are TGTGCCAGCAGCTGGGATCAAGATTATTCACCCCTCCACTTT. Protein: CASSWDQDYSPLHF.

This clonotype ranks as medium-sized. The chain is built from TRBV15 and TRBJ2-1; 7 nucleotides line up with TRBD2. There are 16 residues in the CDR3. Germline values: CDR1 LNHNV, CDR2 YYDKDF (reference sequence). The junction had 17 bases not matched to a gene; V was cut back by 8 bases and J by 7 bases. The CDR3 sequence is CATSPSNLLGGNEQFF. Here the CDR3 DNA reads TGTGCCACCTCACCCTCGAACCTTCTCGGGGGGAATGAGCAGTTCTTC.

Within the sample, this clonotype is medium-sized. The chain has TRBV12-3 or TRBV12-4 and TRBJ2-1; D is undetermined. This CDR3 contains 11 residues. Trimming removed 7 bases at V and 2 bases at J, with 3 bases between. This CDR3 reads CASKAYNEQFF. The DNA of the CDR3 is TGTGCCAGCAAGGCCTACAATGAGCAGTTCTTC.

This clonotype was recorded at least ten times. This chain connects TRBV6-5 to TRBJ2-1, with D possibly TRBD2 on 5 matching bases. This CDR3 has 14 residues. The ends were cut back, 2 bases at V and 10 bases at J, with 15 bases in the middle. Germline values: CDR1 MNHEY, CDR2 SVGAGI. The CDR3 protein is CASSYGGRGMEQFF. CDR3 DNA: TGTGCCAGCAGTTACGGCGGGCGTGGAATGGAGCAGTTCTTC.

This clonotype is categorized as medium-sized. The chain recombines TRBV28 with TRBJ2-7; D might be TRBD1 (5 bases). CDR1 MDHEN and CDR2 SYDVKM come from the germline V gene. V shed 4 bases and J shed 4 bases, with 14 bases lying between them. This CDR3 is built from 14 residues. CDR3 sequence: CASSSTTSGYEQYF. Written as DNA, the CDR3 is TGTGCCAGCAGTTCAACCACTTCAGGGTACGAGCAGTACTTC.

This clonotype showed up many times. This chain's CDR3 is CASRGPGLAYDNEQFF. CDR3 DNA sequence: TGTGCCAGCAGGGGGCCGGGACTAGCCTACGACAATGAGCAGTTCTTC. The chain recombines TRBV28 with TRBJ2-1; TRBD2 agrees at 9 bases. The CDR3 loop spans 16 amino acids. V was clipped by 6 bases and J by 5 bases; unmatched bases: 11. Germline lookup yields CDR1 MDHEN and CDR2 SYDVKM.

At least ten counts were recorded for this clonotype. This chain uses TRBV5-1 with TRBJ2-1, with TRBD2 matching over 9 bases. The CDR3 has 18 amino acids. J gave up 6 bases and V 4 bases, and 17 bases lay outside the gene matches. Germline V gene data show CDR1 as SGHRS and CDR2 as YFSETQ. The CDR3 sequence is CASSVLSTSGRRGNEQFF. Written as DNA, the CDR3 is TGCGCCAGCAGCGTACTATCGACTAGCGGACGACGGGGCAATGAGCAGTTCTTC. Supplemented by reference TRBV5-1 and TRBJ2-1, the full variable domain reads KAGVTQTPRYLIKTRGQQVTLSCSPISGHRSVSWYQQTPGQGLQFLFEYFSETQRNKGNFPGRFSGRQFSNSRSEMNVSTLELGDSALYLCASSVLSTSGRRGNEQFFGPGTRLTVL.

CDR3 amino acids: CASSLAGSYEQYF. The CDR3 nucleotides are TGTGCCAGCAGCTTAGCGGGGAGTTACGAGCAGTACTTC. The chain recombines TRBV7-9 with TRBJ2-7, with D possibly being TRBD2 (5 bases). Per germline, CDR1 SEHNR and CDR2 FQNEAQ (reference sequence). V dropped 0 bases and J dropped 4 bases, with 7 bases sitting between them. CDR3 size: 13 residues.